Listed below are T cell receptor beta chains from one sample, sequenced in a study of vaccination effects on CD4 cells after COVID-19. Antigens of these TCRs are unknown. Here immunoSEQ multiplex PCR was the method, and the copy in TCRdb shows in-frame clones only, minus some. Of some 39,000 clones in the sample, 82% were seen once. The sample was CD4+ T cells from PBMCs cultured without peptide, taken before COVID-19 vaccination. These receptors were obtained from a human donor who received a COVID-19 vaccine. CDR3s leave out the opening cysteine and the closing phenylalanine or tryptophan.

TRBV5-4,TRBJ2-2,ASSLKTSGAGELF
TRBV5-6,TRBJ1-1,ASSRQGAEAF
TRBV6-1,TRBJ2-5,ASSEKGGSSLGTQY
TRBV28,TRBJ1-6,ASSFGTPNSPLH
TRBV20-1,TRBJ1-1,SAEQNTEAF
TRBV19,TRBJ1-2,ASSKAPGQGYGYT
TRBV12-3/TRBV12-4,TRBJ1-4,ASSLGETGKLF
TRBV6-2/TRBV6-3,TRBJ1-1,ASSFIRGTGNTEAF
TRBV6-2/TRBV6-3,TRBJ1-5,ASSYAGPSNQPQH
TRBV5-8,TRBJ1-5,ASSLDREYQPQH
TRBV28,TRBJ1-2,ASMGQGDGYT
TRBV6-6,TRBJ1-4,ASRDGQNNEKLF
TRBV19,TRBJ2-1,ASSVLGQGNNEQF
TRBV9,TRBJ2-6,ASSVGGAVGANVLT
TRBV28,TRBJ2-3,ASTSGLASTDTQY
TRBV21-1,TRBJ2-3,AINPGQGETDTQY
TRBV24-1,TRBJ1-2,ATSDLGWDYGYT
TRBV5-1,TRBJ1-5,ASSPQVGGQPQH
TRBV12-5,TRBJ2-3,ASGLVRAGADTQY
TRBV5-1,TRBJ2-2,ASSLGDPNTGELF
TRBV9,TRBJ1-5,ASSVGQGEDQPQH
TRBV6-6,TRBJ1-4,ASSPRDRGTTNEKLF
TRBV29-1,TRBJ1-1,SVVIYTEAF
TRBV5-8,TRBJ2-3,ASPKGWSRAGEQSTDTQY
TRBV9,TRBJ1-6,ASSVVGDSPLH
TRBV7-9,TRBJ1-5,ASSLPGEGQPQH
TRBV7-2,TRBJ1-5,ASSLRGNQPQH
TRBV7-3,TRBJ2-5,ASSWTGEETQY
TRBV7-2,TRBJ2-3,ASSLGGGRRDTQY
TRBV6-4,TRBJ1-5,ASSLQGKAVGNQPQH
TRBV4-1,TRBJ1-1,ASSQVGDRGAF
TRBV5-1,TRBJ1-2,ASSLVAGPNYGYT
TRBV7-9,TRBJ2-3,ASSLGGGASDTQY
TRBV5-8,TRBJ1-5,ASSLGQKINQPQH
TRBV4-3,TRBJ2-3,ASSQGSGGSTDTQY